Listed below are T cell receptor beta chains from one sample, sequenced in a study of beta chain features in type 1 diabetes. This table comes from immunoSEQ multiplex PCR, and its TCRdb copy is limited to in-frame clones, with some not included. The sample lists 350,000 to 450,000 clones, approximately 14% occurring once. Sequencing was carried out using naive CD4+ T cells from blood. The receptors derive from a man aged 25-45 years in good health. Both conserved end residues are part of each CDR3. Fields, in order: V gene, CDR3 length, J gene, CDR3 protein.

V: TRBV29-1; length: 14; J: TRBJ2-5; CDR3: CSVVSAGREETQYF
V: TRBV5-1; length: 16; J: TRBJ2-1; CDR3: CASSPPLQGGYNEQFF
V: TRBV5-1; length: 12; J: TRBJ1-2; CDR3: CASSGGDYGYTF
V: TRBV30; length: 14; J: TRBJ1-2; CDR3: CAWSQDSLNYGYTF
V: TRBV30; length: 13; J: TRBJ1-1; CDR3: CAWRLPPSLYAFF
V: TRBV18; length: 15; J: TRBJ2-6; CDR3: CASSPGISGANVLTF
V: TRBV12-5; length: 17; J: TRBJ2-3; CDR3: CASGPRTSLRGTDTQYF
V: TRBV7-2; length: 15; J: TRBJ2-5; CDR3: CASSSGLAYQETQYF
V: TRBV7-9; length: 14; J: TRBJ2-1; CDR3: CASSLSSSYNEQFF
V: TRBV14; length: 13; J: TRBJ2-5; CDR3: CASSQGTQETQYF
V: TRBV20-1; length: 10; J: TRBJ2-5; CDR3: CSASGETQYF
V: TRBV7-2; length: 14; J: TRBJ2-5; CDR3: CASSLVGVRETQYF
V: TRBV19; length: 15; J: TRBJ2-1; CDR3: CASSVGQGKNNEQFF
V: TRBV29-1; length: 13; J: TRBJ1-1; CDR3: CSALRDKNTEAFF
V: TRBV4-1; length: 14; J: TRBJ1-2; CDR3: CASSQSQGGYGYTF
V: TRBV7-2; length: 13; J: TRBJ2-2; CDR3: CASSPRGAGELFF
V: TRBV29-1; length: 14; J: TRBJ2-4; CDR3: CSVRQALAKNIQYF
V: TRBV30; length: 15; J: TRBJ2-2; CDR3: CAWSFLAGAAGELFF
V: TRBV7-8; length: 14; J: TRBJ1-1; CDR3: CASSLPVGPTEAFF
V: TRBV30; length: 17; J: TRBJ2-3; CDR3: CAWSARRTSGRADTQYF
V: TRBV6-6; length: 14; J: TRBJ2-4; CDR3: CASIPGEPKNIQYF
V: TRBV10-3; length: 14; J: TRBJ2-1; CDR3: CAISPDSGIFEQFF
V: TRBV27; length: 14; J: TRBJ2-3; CDR3: CASSYRAFGDTQYF
V: TRBV4-3; length: 15; J: TRBJ2-3; CDR3: CASSQEQWSTDTQYF
V: TRBV29-1; length: 13; J: TRBJ1-1; CDR3: CSVAGTLVTEAFF
V: TRBV4-3; length: 14; J: TRBJ2-1; CDR3: CASSQETRGNEQFF
V: TRBV4-1; length: 16; J: TRBJ1-2; CDR3: CASRQPLQGNRYGYTF
V: TRBV5-4; length: 14; J: TRBJ2-3; CDR3: CASSQGLGKDTQYF
V: TRBV7-2; length: 16; J: TRBJ2-3; CDR3: CASSPDGAFDTDTQYF
V: TRBV15; length: 13; J: TRBJ2-5; CDR3: CATMAGGQETQYF
V: TRBV14; length: 17; J: TRBJ2-1; CDR3: CASSPRFAGTEYNEQFF
V: TRBV6-6; length: 11; J: TRBJ2-1; CDR3: CASSPGYEQFF
V: TRBV15; length: 14; J: TRBJ2-1; CDR3: CATSRDSGGNEQFF
V: TRBV2; length: 14; J: TRBJ2-3; CDR3: CASSSGGFPDTQYF
V: TRBV29-1; length: 10; J: TRBJ2-1; CDR3: CSVEDPVQFF
V: TRBV23-1; length: 14; J: TRBJ2-3; CDR3: CASSWTHVGDTQYF
V: TRBV6-5; length: 14; J: TRBJ1-2; CDR3: CASSRAGTGDGYTF
V: TRBV9; length: 12; J: TRBJ2-7; CDR3: CASSPPWGEQYF
V: TRBV7-3; length: 15; J: TRBJ2-3; CDR3: CASSQGGGLTDTQYF
V: TRBV29-1; length: 12; J: TRBJ2-2; CDR3: CSSSHSPGSCFF
V: TRBV20-1; length: 11; J: TRBJ2-5; CDR3: CSARGGETQYF
V: TRBV30; length: 15; J: TRBJ1-1; CDR3: CAWIVGTKLGTEAFF
V: TRBV5-1; length: 16; J: TRBJ2-1; CDR3: CASSLAVRGQLNEQFF
V: TRBV29-1; length: 10; J: TRBJ2-5; CDR3: CSVGGETQYF
V: TRBV15; length: 15; J: TRBJ2-3; CDR3: CATSREGRGTDTQYF
V: TRBV5-4; length: 13; J: TRBJ2-2; CDR3: CAARKDATGELFF
V: TRBV30; length: 15; J: TRBJ1-1; CDR3: CAWGNRGLVNTEAFF
V: TRBV7-2; length: 14; J: TRBJ1-1; CDR3: CASSQHTQNTEAFF
V: TRBV19; length: 16; J: TRBJ2-4; CDR3: CASSIIDRLAKNIQYF
V: TRBV15; length: 18; J: TRBJ1-1; CDR3: CATSRDEKLVGMNTEAFF
V: TRBV7-9; length: 14; J: TRBJ1-2; CDR3: CASSLRRDDYGYTF